The 11 T cell receptor beta chains in this list originate from one sample, sequenced in a study of OX40 agonist ivuxolimab in advanced cancers. TCRdb keeps only in-frame clones here, not all; method: immunoSEQ multiplex PCR. The data hold 15,000 to 20,000 clones, with roughly 87% observed a single time. Sample: CD4+ or CD8+ T cells sorted from blood, taken in a trial of the OX40 agonist ivuxolimab. These receptors all stem from an adult with an advanced solid tumor such as melanoma, head and neck, liver or kidney cancer.

This clone has just one count. The chain carries TRBV6-1 and TRBJ2-1; 8 nucleotides line up with TRBD1. Germline loops: CDR1 MNHNS, CDR2 SASEGT. J was trimmed by 8 bases and V by 3 bases; bases with no gene match: 9. This CDR3 has 15 amino acids. CDR3 DNA: TGTGCCAGCAGTGATAGGCAGGGGGCGGCCGATGAGCAGTTCTTC. Translating it yields CASSDRQGAADEQFF.

The rearrangement links TRBV7-2 to TRBJ1-1, with 7 bases aligning to TRBD1. This CDR3 spans 15 amino acids. Trimming removed 5 bases from V and 1 base from J; junction bases left unmatched: 7. Germline V lookup: CDR1 SGHTA, CDR2 FQGNSA. For the CDR3, the DNA is TGTGCCAGCAGCCCAATGGGACAGCCGAACACTGAAGCTTTCTTT. Translating it yields CASSPMGQPNTEAFF. The full variable domain, its missing parts supplied by reference TRBV7-2 and TRBJ1-1, is GAGVSQSPSNKVTEKGKDVELRCDPISGHTALYWYRQSLGQGLEFLIYFQGNSAPDKSGLPSDRFSAERTGGSVSTLTIQRTQQEDSAVYLCASSPMGQPNTEAFFGQGTRLTVV.

The V and J genes are TRBV9 and TRBJ2-3; D gene unclear. Trimming left V 0 bases short and J 0 bases short, with 5 bases between. The germline V gene has CDR1 SGDLS and CDR2 YYNGEE. The CDR3 is 14 amino acids. CDR3 protein: CASSVEGSTDTQYF. CDR3 in DNA: TGTGCCAGCAGCGTAGAGGGCAGCACAGATACGCAGTATTTT.

This clone was counted once. The J gene is TRBJ1-1, the V gene TRBV20-1; unclear D gene. This CDR3 contains 11 residues. Germline V gene sequence: CDR1 DFQATT, CDR2 SNEGSKA (reference sequence). V dropped 5 bases and J dropped 3 bases, with 7 bases sitting between them. The CDR3 bases are TGCAGTGCTGGGAGGTACACTGAAGCTTTCTTT. Translating gives CSAGRYTEAFF.

The sample holds one count of this clone. The CDR3, as DNA: TGTGCCTGTCCGGACCCAGACAGGGAGAGCACCGGGGAGCTGTTTTTT. Its translation is CACPDPDRESTGELFF. The V and J genes are TRBV30 and TRBJ2-2; 7 bases are a match to TRBD1. CDR3 length equals 16 residues. V lost 6 bases to trimming and J lost 4 bases; unmatched junction nucleotides: 14. From germline, CDR1 is GTSNPN and CDR2 SVGIG (reference sequence).

The rearrangement uses TRBV19 and TRBJ1-1; D gene uncertain. In germline, CDR1 is LNHDA, CDR2 SQIVND (reference sequence). Trimming removed 0 bases from V and 6 bases from J, with 8 bases in between. This CDR3 comprises 13 residues. The DNA of the CDR3 is TGTGCCAGTAGTATAGAGGCGGTCCCTGAAGCTTTCTTT. Translated, it gives CASSIEAVPEAFF. Supplemented by reference TRBV19 and TRBJ1-1, the full variable domain reads DGGITQSPKYLFRKEGQNVTLSCEQNLNHDAMYWYRQDPGQGLRLIYYSQIVNDFQKGDIAEGYSVSREKKESFPLTVTSAQKNPTAFYLCASSIEAVPEAFFGQGTRLTVV.

The V call is TRBV7-9, the J call TRBJ2-1, with a possible D match to TRBD1 (6 bases). The ends were cut back, 5 bases at V and 4 bases at J, with 15 bases in the middle. Germline V gene sequence: CDR1 SEHNR, CDR2 FQNEAQ (reference sequence). CDR3 length equals 15 residues. The CDR3 here is CASSIGGVGYNEQFF. DNA for the CDR3: TGTGCCAGCAGCATAGGGGGTGTGGGGTACAATGAGCAGTTCTTC.

The rearrangement joins TRBV7-3 to TRBJ2-1; 11 bases map to TRBD1. With V trimmed by 5 bases and J by 8 bases, 5 bases remained unmatched. The CDR3 runs to 14 residues. Germline CDR1 and CDR2: SGHTA and FQGTGA. The CDR3 protein is CASSRTGGIDEQFF. The CDR3 DNA is TGTGCCAGCAGCCGGACAGGGGGCATCGATGAGCAGTTCTTC.

This chain connects TRBV11-2 to TRBJ2-5; TRBD2 is a possible D gene (7 bases). This CDR3 region has 15 residues. Trimming shortened V by 4 bases and J by 2 bases, and 14 bases separated the two germline ends. In germline, CDR1 is SGHAT, CDR2 FQNNGV. CDR3 DNA sequence: TGTGCCAGCAGCTCCTGGGGGCGGGGGCAAGAGACCCAGTACTTC. This sequence encodes CASSSWGRGQETQYF.

As concerns this clone: This CDR3 is also generated by other DNA sequences in the sample. The rearrangement joins TRBV11-2 to TRBJ2-7; D uncertain. V was pared by 4 bases and J by 0 bases, with 1 base between. CDR1 and CDR2 (germline): SGHAT, FQNNGV. This CDR3 comprises 11 residues. The CDR3, as DNA: TGTGCCAGCAGCTCCTCCTACGAGCAGTACTTC. This gives the protein CASSSSYEQYF.

For the CDR3, the DNA is TGTGCCAGCAGCGTATCAGGGGGCGGCTACACCTTC. This codes for CASSVSGGGYTF. The chain is built from TRBV9 and TRBJ1-2, with TRBD1 identical over 8 bases. Trimming cost V 1 base and J 8 bases; bases outside gene matches: 1. The CDR3 loop spans 12 amino acids. Germline CDR1 SGDLS, CDR2 YYNGEE.